This T cell receptor (beta chain) stems from a study of CD8 T cells in ankylosing spondylitis. Using quantitative 5'-RACE with molecular barcodes, the authors made TCR beta libraries. TCRdb processed the 5' RACE reads anew with MiXCR; each CDR3 protein has one entry. The sample yields 350,000 to 550,000 distinct CDR3 sequences, roughly a quarter seen once. To note about this clonotype: Its antigen is still unknown.

Points from the study as a whole: Ankylosing spondylitis blood appeared to be characterized by a TCR beta motif of eight highly homologous variants.

This TCR was sampled from a male donor with ankylosing spondylitis. Sequencing was carried out using blood, either unsorted or a sorted T cell fraction (not recorded which).

The CDR3 reads CASSHQGPYEQYV. DNA of the CDR3: TGTGCCAGCTCACATCAGGGGCCCTACGAGCAGTACGTC. The chain is built from TRBV18 and TRBJ2-7, with D maybe TRBD1 (6 bases). Per the germline V gene, CDR1 is KGHSH and CDR2 is LQKENI. V lost 4 bases to trimming and J lost 2 bases, with 9 bases between them. The length of the CDR3 is 13 residues.